The 20 T cell receptor beta chains presented below share a single source sample, sequenced in a study of CD8 T cells in Susac syndrome. Reverse transcription of about 0.5 to 1 ug RNA was carried out with random hexamers. From the immunoSEQ multiplex PCR reads, TCRdb called clonotypes with MiXCR, one entry per CDR3 protein. The table lists fewer than 300,000 distinct CDR3 sequences, 80% to 90% of them singletons, with over 0.095% in the top ten. The sequencing input was CD8+ T cells from PBMCs. Source of these receptors: a human donor with multiple sclerosis.

The chain links TRBV7-6 to TRBJ2-1; 9 bases are a match to TRBD2. This CDR3 region has 15 residues. The germline V gene has CDR1 SGHVS and CDR2 FNYEAQ. V shed 5 bases, J shed 4 bases, and the junction held 6 bases outside the gene matches. DNA of the CDR3: TGTGCCAGCAGCATGACTAGCGGCCAATACAATGAGCAGTTCTTC. This encodes CASSMTSGQYNEQFF.

The genes are TRBV5-6 and TRBJ2-6; D is perhaps TRBD1 or TRBD2 (5 bases each). Trimming took 6 bases from V and 2 from J, leaving 12 bases between them. There are 15 residues in the CDR3. Germline-derived CDR1 and CDR2 are SGHDT and YYEEEE. The CDR3 nucleotides read TGTGCCAGCATCATCGGGGCGGCTGGGGCCAACGTCCTGACTTTC. Translated, it gives CASIIGAAGANVLTF.

This chain uses TRBV14 with TRBJ2-3; D might be TRBD1 or TRBD2, each matching 5 bases. Deletions cut 5 bases from V and 0 bases from J, with 15 bases between. CDR1 is SGHDN and CDR2 is FVKESK in the germline V gene. The CDR3 length is 16 residues. CDR3 sequence: CASSAPGLTSTDTQYF. For the CDR3, the DNA is TGTGCCAGCAGCGCCCCGGGGCTCACTAGCACAGATACGCAGTATTTT.

The chain couples TRBV28 to TRBJ1-6; D not resolved. The length of the CDR3 is 16 residues. Deletions cut 7 bases from V and 0 bases from J, with 13 bases between. Per germline, CDR1 MDHEN and CDR2 SYDVKM. The CDR3 coding sequence is TGTGCCAGCACCCCCCTTGTTGTCTCCTATAATTCACCCCTCCACTTT. Protein product: CASTPLVVSYNSPLHF.

The chain is built from TRBV28 and TRBJ1-2; 8 bases match TRBD1. The CDR3 totals 14 residues. After removal of 5 bases from V and 3 bases from J, the junction contained 5 bases not matched to a gene. The germline V gene encodes CDR1 MDHEN and CDR2 SYDVKM. The CDR3 bases are TGTGCCAGCAGTAAGGACAGGGTTTACTATGGCTACACCTTC. It yields the protein CASSKDRVYYGYTF.

CDR3 in amino acids: CSARDGFIPDTQYF. Written as DNA, the CDR3 is TGCAGTGCTAGAGACGGCTTTATCCCAGATACGCAGTATTTT. This rearrangement joins TRBV20-1 to TRBJ2-3; unclear D gene. Per germline, CDR1 DFQATT and CDR2 SNEGSKA (reference sequence). The CDR3 is 14 amino acids. V lost 0 bases to trimming and J lost 4 bases, with 11 bases between them.

A word on this clonotype: One junction end disagrees with the germline gene, perhaps due to a read error. The chain employs TRBV28 and TRBJ2-7; D is unclear. Germline V gives CDR1 MDHEN, CDR2 SYDVKM. The CDR3 extends over 12 amino acids. The DNA for the CDR3 is TGTGCCAGCAGTTTGGGTTCCTCCGAGCAGTACTTC. Translation gives CASSLGSSEQYF.

The chain couples TRBV6-1 to TRBJ2-1, with D tentatively TRBD1 (5 bases). Germline CDR1 and CDR2: MNHNS and SASEGT. CDR3 length: 18 amino acids. With 5 bases removed from V and 2 bases from J, the gap between germline ends came to 22 bases. The CDR3, as DNA: TGTGCCAGCAGTCCCCCTATCGCAGGGAATCCGACCTACAATGAGCAGTTCTTC. Its translation: CASSPPIAGNPTYNEQFF.

This chain uses TRBV9 with TRBJ1-2; D ambiguous. Trimming stripped 5 bases from V and 11 bases from J, with 4 bases between. Per germline, CDR1 SGDLS and CDR2 YYNGEE. This CDR3 has 8 residues. This CDR3 reads CASSPYTF. The CDR3 DNA follows: TGTGCCAGCAGTCCTTACACCTTC.

The CDR3 loop reads CASSVPGLGLQETQYF. The CDR3 nucleotides are TGTGCCAGCAGCGTTCCGGGACTAGGACTGCAAGAGACCCAGTACTTC. The genes are TRBV9 and TRBJ2-5; 8 nucleotides match TRBD2. CDR3 length: 16 residues. The trim removed 2 bases at V and 2 bases at J, leaving 8 bases unmatched. Germline CDR1 and CDR2: SGDLS and YYNGEE.

This clonotype has just a few counts. The J gene is TRBJ2-7, the V gene TRBV6-1; tentative D call: TRBD1 (6 bases). The CDR3 is 15 residues long. Trimming removed 6 bases at V and 2 bases at J, with 17 bases between. CDR1 is MNHNS and CDR2 is SASEGT in the germline V gene. The CDR3 sequence: CASRRLDSPAYEQYF. CDR3 in DNA: TGTGCCAGCAGGCGATTGGACAGCCCTGCCTACGAGCAGTACTTC.

V and J are TRBV11-2 and TRBJ1-1, with D possibly matching TRBD1 (5 bases). The CDR3 length is 15 residues. With 1 base removed from V and 3 bases from J, the gap between germline ends came to 12 bases. The germline gives CDR1 SGHAT, CDR2 FQNNGV. In DNA, the CDR3 is TGTGCCAGCAGCTTAGTAACAGGTCGGGACACTGAAGCTTTCTTT. It is translated as CASSLVTGRDTEAFF.

This clonotype was observed once. V gene TRBV7-6 combines with J gene TRBJ1-3; D gene uncertain. The CDR3 runs to 13 residues. Trimming took 1 base from V and 8 from J, leaving 9 bases between them. From germline, CDR1 is SGHVS and CDR2 FNYEAQ. CDR3 protein: CASSLGIGDTIYF. The CDR3 bases are TGTGCCAGCAGCTTAGGGATTGGGGACACCATATATTTT. Full variable domain (outside the CDR3, taken from reference TRBV7-6 and TRBJ1-3): GAGVSQSPRYKVTKRGQDVALRCDPISGHVSLYWYRQALGQGPEFLTYFNYEAQQDKSGLPNDRFSAERPEGSISTLTIQRTEQRDSAMYRCASSLGIGDTIYFGEGSWLTVV.

The V call is TRBV6-4, the J call TRBJ2-4; D possibly uses TRBD1 or TRBD2 (5 bases each). Germline V gene lookup returns CDR1 MRHNA and CDR2 SNTAGT. The CDR3 is 16 amino acids. V shed 2 bases and J shed 3 bases, with 14 bases lying between them. In nucleotides, the CDR3 is TGTGCCAGCAGTGACCGCACCAGGGAGAGCAAAAACATTCAGTACTTC. It is translated as CASSDRTRESKNIQYF.

The table lists this clonotype with a count of one. The chain employs TRBV12-5 and TRBJ2-2; TRBD2 aligns across 7 bases. The germline CDR1 and CDR2 sequences are LGHNT and FRNRAP. This CDR3 has 16 residues. J lost 4 bases, V lost 3 bases, and 8 bases had no gene match. CDR3 DNA sequence: TGTGCTAGTGGTTTAGGGACGGGACTACTCACCGGGGAGCTGTTTTTT. Translating gives CASGLGTGLLTGELFF.

The chain uses TRBV28 and TRBJ2-7, with TRBD1 identical over 9 bases. V shed 8 bases and J 3 bases; nucleotides not matched to a gene: 8. This CDR3 is built from 14 residues. Per the germline V gene, CDR1 is MDHEN and CDR2 is SYDVKM. CDR3 region: CASRRWTGDYEQYF. The CDR3 DNA reads as TGTGCCAGCCGAAGGTGGACAGGGGACTACGAGCAGTACTTC.

The J gene is TRBJ2-5, the V gene TRBV28; a possible D gene is TRBD2 (6 bases). CDR3 length: 18 residues. The germline V gene encodes CDR1 MDHEN and CDR2 SYDVKM. Deletions cut 5 bases from V and 5 bases from J, with 27 bases between. In DNA form, the CDR3 reads TGTGCCAGCAGTCTAGACCCGGGACTCCGACCCCCAGGGGAGACCCAGTACTTC. It yields the protein CASSLDPGLRPPGETQYF.

This clonotype was seen only once. CDR3 nucleotides: TGCGCCAGCAGCCAAGTCGGGGGCAACAATCAGCCCCAGCATTTT. Protein sequence: CASSQVGGNNQPQHF. The chain uses TRBV4-1 and TRBJ1-5, with a tentative D call TRBD1 (6 bases). V was shortened by 1 base and J by 3 bases, with 10 bases between the two germline ends. Germline V gene lookup returns CDR1 MGHRA and CDR2 YSYEKL. The CDR3 length is 15 residues.

This clonotype occurred once. The V gene is TRBV6-6, the J gene TRBJ2-2; D remains unclear. This CDR3 has 10 residues. In germline, CDR1 is MNHNY, CDR2 SVGAGI (reference sequence). V was cut by 8 bases and J by 11 bases, with 9 bases left in between. The DNA of the CDR3 is TGTGCCAGCGCCACAAGTGAGCTGTTTTTT. Its translation: CASATSELFF.

The chain uses TRBV19 and TRBJ2-3; 7 nucleotides agree with TRBD2. V gave up 1 base and J gave up 1 base; unmatched junction bases: 2. From germline, CDR1 is LNHDA and CDR2 SQIVND (reference sequence). The CDR3 totals 15 residues. DNA for the CDR3: TGTGCCAGTAGTATAGTTGCGGGAGGCACAGATACGCAGTATTTT. This translates into CASSIVAGGTDTQYF.